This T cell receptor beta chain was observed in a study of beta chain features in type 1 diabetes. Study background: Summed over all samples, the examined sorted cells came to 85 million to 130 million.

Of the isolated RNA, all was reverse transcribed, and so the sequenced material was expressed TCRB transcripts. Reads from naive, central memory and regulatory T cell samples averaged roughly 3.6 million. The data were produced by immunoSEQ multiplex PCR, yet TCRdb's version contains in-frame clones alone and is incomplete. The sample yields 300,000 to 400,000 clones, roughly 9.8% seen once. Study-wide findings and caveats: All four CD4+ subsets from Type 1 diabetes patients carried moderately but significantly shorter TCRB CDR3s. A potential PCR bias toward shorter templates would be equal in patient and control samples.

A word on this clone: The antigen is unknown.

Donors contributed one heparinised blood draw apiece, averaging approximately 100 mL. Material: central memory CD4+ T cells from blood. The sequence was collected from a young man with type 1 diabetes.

CDR3 loop: CASSLGTGFNEQYF. CDR3 sequence (DNA): TGTGCCAGCAGTTTGGGGACAGGGTTTAACGAGCAGTACTTC. V usage is TRBV28 and J usage is TRBJ2-7; 9 bases are shared with TRBD1. J was trimmed by 5 bases and V by 3 bases; bases with no gene match: 5. The germline CDR1 and CDR2 sequences are MDHEN and SYDVKM. The CDR3 loop spans 14 amino acids.